This TCR beta chain was identified in a study of Tregs in tolerant kidney transplant recipients. Study-level background: Sorting used antibodies to exclude donor cells.

The CDR3 contains 16 residues. V lost 5 bases and J 1 base, leaving 17 bases between the germline ends. Germline V CDR1 and CDR2: LGHNT, FRNRAP. Sequencing was performed with immunoSEQ multiplex PCR; in TCRdb, only in-frame clones are kept and a portion is missing. The table includes approximately 41,000 clones, around 95% detected once. In regard to this clone: Its target is unknown.

Sequenced sample: Tregs from blood cultured with allogeneic cells. The chain is built from TRBV12-5 and TRBJ1-1, with a tentative D call TRBD1 (5 bases). This TCR derives from a human donor in good health. In DNA form, the CDR3 reads TGTGCTAGTGGTCCTCTTGCGGGGCAGACGAACACTGAAGCTTTCTTT. It encodes CASGPLAGQTNTEAFF.